This TCR beta chain was identified in a study of blood T cells in healthy people across ages. It was with a sample-barcoded 5' primer and a J-beta primer mix that a second PCR of about 7 to 12 cycles was run. TCRdb used MiXCR to reprocess the 5' RACE reads, holding one entry per CDR3 protein. The table has 600,000 or so distinct CDR3 sequences, 25% to 30% seen once. This clonotype was counted at least ten times. This may be a read error: a much more frequent sequence differs by one nucleotide. This CDR3 region has 14 residues. Germline V gives CDR1 WSHSY, CDR2 SAAADI. Sequenced: blood. The clonotype was recovered from a woman older than 75 in good health. The chain combines TRBV10-2 with TRBJ1-2; TRBD1 matches 11 bases. CDR3 in amino acids: CASRESRTGGGYTF. The CDR3 DNA reads as TGCGCCAGCAGGGAGTCACGGACAGGGGGCGGCTACACCTTC.